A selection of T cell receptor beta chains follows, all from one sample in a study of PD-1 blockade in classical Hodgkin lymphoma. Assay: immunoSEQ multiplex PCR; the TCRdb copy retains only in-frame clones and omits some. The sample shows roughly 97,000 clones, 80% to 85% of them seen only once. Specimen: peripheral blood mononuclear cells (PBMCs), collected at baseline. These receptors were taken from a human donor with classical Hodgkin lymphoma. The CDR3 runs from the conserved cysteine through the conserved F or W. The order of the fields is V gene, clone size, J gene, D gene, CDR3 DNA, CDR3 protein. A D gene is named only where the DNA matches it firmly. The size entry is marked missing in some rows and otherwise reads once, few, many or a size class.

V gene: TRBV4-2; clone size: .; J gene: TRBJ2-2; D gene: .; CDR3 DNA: TGTGCCAGCAGCCAACCGAGGGGTTCGAACACCGGGGAGCTGTTTTTT; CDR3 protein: CASSQPRGSNTGELFF
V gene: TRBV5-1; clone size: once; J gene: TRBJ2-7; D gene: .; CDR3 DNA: TGCGCCAGCAGCTTGAATCCCTTGGGGGCAGGGGAGGACGAGCAGTACTTC; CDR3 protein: CASSLNPLGAGEDEQYF
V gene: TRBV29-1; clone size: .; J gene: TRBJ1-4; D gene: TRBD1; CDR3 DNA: TGCAGCGGGGGACAGGGTCCTGAAAAACTGTTTTTT; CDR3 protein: CSGGQGPEKLFF
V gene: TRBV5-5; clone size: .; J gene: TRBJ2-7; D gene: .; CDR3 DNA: TGTGCCAGCAGCTTGGTCTTGGGTAGGGTCCCCTACGAGCAGTACTTC; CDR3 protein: CASSLVLGRVPYEQYF
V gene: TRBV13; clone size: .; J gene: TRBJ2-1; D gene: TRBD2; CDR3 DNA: TGTGCCAGCAGCTGGACCTTAGCGGGAGGGCCGTTCAATGAGCAGTTCTTC; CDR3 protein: CASSWTLAGGPFNEQFF
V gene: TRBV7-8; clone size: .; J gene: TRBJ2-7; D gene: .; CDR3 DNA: TGTGCCACCGACGCCTTCGAAACAACGGCAGGCTACGAGCAGTACTTC; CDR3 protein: CATDAFETTAGYEQYF
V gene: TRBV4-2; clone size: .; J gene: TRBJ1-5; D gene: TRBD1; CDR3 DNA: TGTGCCAGCAGCCAAGTGACAGGGGATCAGCCCCAGCATTTT; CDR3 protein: CASSQVTGDQPQHF
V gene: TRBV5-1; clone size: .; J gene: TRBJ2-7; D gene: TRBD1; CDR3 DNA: TGCGCCAGCAGCCCCGGGACAGGGAGCACCTACGAGCAGTACTTC; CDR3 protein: CASSPGTGSTYEQYF
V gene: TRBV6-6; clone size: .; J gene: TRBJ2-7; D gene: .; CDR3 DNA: TGTGCCAGCAGTAGGGTAGACGGATTCTACGAGCAGTACTTC; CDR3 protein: CASSRVDGFYEQYF
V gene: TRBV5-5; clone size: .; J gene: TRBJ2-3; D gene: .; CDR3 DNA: TGTGCCAGCCGCCAGTGGGGGAGCACAGATACGCAGTATTTT; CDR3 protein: CASRQWGSTDTQYF
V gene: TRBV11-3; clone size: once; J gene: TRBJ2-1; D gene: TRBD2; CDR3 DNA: TGTGCCAGCAGCCCCGGGACTACCAGAGATGAGCAGTTCTTC; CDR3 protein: CASSPGTTRDEQFF
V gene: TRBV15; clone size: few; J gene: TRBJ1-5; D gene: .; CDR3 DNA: TGTGCCACCAGCGGGGGAGGTTTAGGACGCCTTAGCAATCAGCCCCAGCATTTT; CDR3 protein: CATSGGGLGRLSNQPQHF
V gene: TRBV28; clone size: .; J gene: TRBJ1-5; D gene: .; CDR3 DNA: TGTGCCAGCAGGCCCCTAGAGGATCAGCCCCAGCATTTT; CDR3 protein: CASRPLEDQPQHF
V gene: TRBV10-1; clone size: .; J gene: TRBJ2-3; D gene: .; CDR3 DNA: TGCGCCAGCAGTGATTCCCGCCTCGGGGGACCAGATACGCAGTATTTT; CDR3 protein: CASSDSRLGGPDTQYF
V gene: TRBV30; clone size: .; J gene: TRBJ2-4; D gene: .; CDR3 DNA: TGTGCCTGGAGTCCTCCCCTTCGACGTGCAGTCCTAAACATTCAGTACTTC; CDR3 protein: CAWSPPLRRAVLNIQYF
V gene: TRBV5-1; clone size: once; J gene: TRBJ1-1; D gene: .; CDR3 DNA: TGCGCCAGCAGCTTGGATGGGGTCGGGAGCACTGAAGCTTTCTTT; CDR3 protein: CASSLDGVGSTEAFF
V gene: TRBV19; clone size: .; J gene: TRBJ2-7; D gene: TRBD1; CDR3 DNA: TGTGCCAGTAGCCCCCTTGCGACCGGGACAGGGATGTACGAGCAGTACTTC; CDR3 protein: CASSPLATGTGMYEQYF